This TCR beta chain was captured by sequencing in a study of glioma-infiltrating T cells after dendritic cell vaccination (dated by TCRdb to about 2016). Study-wide context: The cohort comprised about 15 glioblastoma patients from Phase I and II dendritic cell vaccination trials, 9 newly diagnosed and 6 with recurrent disease. In glioblastoma patients vaccinated with dendritic cells, deep sequencing of TCR beta CDR3 regions served to measure the amount of tumor-infiltrating lymphocytes and to compare repertoires between tumor and blood. Survival after dendritic cell vaccination was correlated with TCR sequencing metrics, including TIL content and tumor-blood repertoire overlap. Autologous tumor lysate-pulsed dendritic cell vaccination was administered to the patients between about 2003 and 2013. To make the vaccine, monocyte-derived dendritic cells were cultured for approximately 7 days with IL-4 and GM-CSF and then pulsed overnight with autologous tumor lysate. Patients received three intradermal dendritic cell vaccine injections at biweekly intervals in the arm below the axilla. Summary of the overall study and its limitations: Higher estimated pretreatment TIL content predicted longer time to progression and overall survival after dendritic cell vaccination. No direct relationship between TCR clonality and survival was found, suggesting that a diverse polyclonal response may matter. The TCR overlap response model with three groups was called speculative and said to need prospective validation. The cohort was small and heterogeneous, few patients had complete blood and tumor sets, and even fewer had initial-recurrent tumor pairs.

Via the germline V gene, CDR1 is SGHVS and CDR2 FNYEAQ. Trimming leaves V shorter by 4 bases and J shorter by 4 bases, with the junction holding 7 bases beyond the gene matches. The CDR3 holds 15 amino acids from the cysteine to the phenylalanine. Only the CDR3 portion is preserved as DNA: 45 bases, with reading frame beginning at the first base. On this clone itself: Its antigen specificity is not known. No base quality information exists; no much larger clone differs at one position.

Using the immunoSEQ assay, TCRB CDR3 regions were amplified from roughly 2 micrograms of genomic DNA, or from all available DNA when less than that was on hand. For multiplex PCR, 60 forward primers for TCR V beta segments and 13 reverse primers for J beta segments were used. To estimate reads per starting template, synthetic control templates were spiked into each sample at limiting dilution. Sequencing produced 87 bp reads on the Illumina HiSeq System. Concerning the study's data processing: PCR and sequencing errors were removed by a nearest neighbor algorithm that merged closely related sequences. TCR overlap was defined as the percentage of unique tumor TCR beta sequences that were also found in the peripheral blood of the same patient. In TCRdb, the immuneACCESS table is reduced to in-frame sequences with V and J assigned. These tables do not hold every clone; where another copy was compared, an unresolved V gene accounts for under half, and the others remain unexplained. V and J calls and clone size are given by that table; D and trimming were obtained from the DNA. The table for this sample lists tens of thousands of clones; 75% to 85% of them were counted only once. The ten largest clones represent 2.1% of the sample.

The intended sense of this specimen's time point label: after dendritic cell vaccination, including at tumor progression/relapse. Patients were selected for having adequate residual fresh-frozen tumor tissue and more than two years of available survival data. Molecular status otherwise varied across the glioblastoma patients, but none of them carried an isocitrate dehydrogenase mutation. PBMC were collected before vaccination, two weeks after the third vaccination, and at tumor progression if tumor progression occurred. Genomic DNA was extracted with the Qiagen DNeasy Blood extraction Kit. The TCR originated in a human donor with glioblastoma. The starting material was blood, obtained after dendritic cell vaccination. The chain couples TRBV7-6 to TRBJ1-3, with 7 junctional bases fitting TRBD1. The CDR3 amino acid sequence is: CASSSQWTGGNTIYF. The DNA sequence is given as TGTGCCAGCAGCTCACAATGGACAGGCGGAAACACCATATATTTT.